This passage covers 10 T cell receptor beta chains from one sample sequenced in a study of T cell responses to AZD1222 COVID-19 vaccine. The method was immunoSEQ multiplex PCR; TCRdb's version includes in-frame clones alone and lacks a portion of them. The sample yields around 110,000 clones, 87% seen once. Sequencing was performed on peripheral blood, taken on day 0 of AZD1222 vaccination. These receptors all stem from an adult in good health.

The chain uses TRBV5-1 and TRBJ1-1, with D perhaps matching TRBD1 (6 bases). The CDR3 covers 13 residues. V was trimmed by 3 bases and J by 11 bases, leaving 17 bases between them. Germline assignment: CDR1 SGHRS and CDR2 YFSETQ. The CDR3 here is CASSWGAQGDAFF. CDR3 coding DNA: TGCGCCAGCAGCTGGGGAGCACAGGGTGACGCTTTCTTT.

This rearrangement joins TRBV7-3 to TRBJ1-1; TRBD1 is a possible D gene (6 bases). The V gene's germline CDR1 is SGHTA and CDR2 FQGTGA. The V and J ends lost 6 bases and 1 base respectively, with 9 bases between them. The CDR3 contains 13 residues. CDR3 nucleotides: TGTGCCAGCAGTATGGGGGCGAACACTGAAGCTTTCTTT. Protein sequence: CASSMGANTEAFF.

This rearrangement joins TRBV5-1 to TRBJ1-2; 9 bases are shared with TRBD1. Germline-derived CDR1 and CDR2 are SGHRS and YFSETQ. CDR3 length equals 15 residues. V lost 4 bases to trimming and J lost 2 bases; unmatched junction nucleotides: 6. CDR3 region: CASSPAGTGNYGYTF. The CDR3 coding sequence is TGCGCCAGCAGCCCCGCCGGGACAGGGAACTATGGCTACACCTTC.

This clone was picked up a small number of times. The chain links TRBV18 to TRBJ1-5; 9 positions match TRBD1. V trimming: 4 bases; J trimming: 7 bases; junction bases outside the gene matches: 14. Germline V CDR1 and CDR2: KGHSH, LQKENI. This CDR3 region has 17 residues. The DNA for the CDR3 is TGTGCCAGCTCACTACTTACCCTTACAGGGGGCATACAGCCCCAGCATTTT. Amino acid sequence: CASSLLTLTGGIQPQHF.

CDR3 DNA: TGTGCCAGCAGCGGAATGAACACTGAAGCTTTCTTT. This codes for CASSGMNTEAFF. V and J are TRBV7-9 and TRBJ1-1; no reliable D call. Germline CDR1 SEHNR, CDR2 FQNEAQ (reference sequence). The CDR3 length is 12 residues. V lost 5 bases and J 0 bases, leaving 4 bases between the germline ends.

This clone was observed a handful of times. The chain joins TRBV5-1 to TRBJ2-7; the D is unclear. This CDR3 contains 13 residues. V was trimmed by 0 bases and J by 2 bases, leaving 6 bases between them. Germline V gives CDR1 SGHRS, CDR2 YFSETQ. CDR3 amino acids: CASSLDRAYEQYF. In DNA form, the CDR3 reads TGCGCCAGCAGCTTGGACCGGGCCTACGAGCAGTACTTC. Full variable domain (rest looked up from reference TRBV5-1 and TRBJ2-7): KAGVTQTPRYLIKTRGQQVTLSCSPISGHRSVSWYQQTPGQGLQFLFEYFSETQRNKGNFPGRFSGRQFSNSRSEMNVSTLELGDSALYLCASSLDRAYEQYFGPGTRLTVT.

This clone is classed as medium-sized. The chain uses TRBV7-8 and TRBJ1-5; TRBD1 might be the D (6 bases). Germline CDR1 SGHVS, CDR2 FQNEAQ. The V end was cut by 1 base, the J end by 1 base, with 8 bases between. The CDR3 extends over 15 amino acids. The CDR3 spells CASSLGTGSNQPQHF. The CDR3 DNA is TGTGCCAGCAGCTTAGGTACAGGGAGCAATCAGCCCCAGCATTTT.

With respect to this clone: The junction does not match germline at one end; this may be a read error. The chain links TRBV14 to TRBJ2-3; TRBD1 or TRBD2 may be the D gene (6 bases each). Germline loops: CDR1 SGHDN, CDR2 FVKESK. The CDR3 has 14 amino acids. The CDR3 reads CASSPGGLHRYAVF. The DNA for the CDR3 is TGTGCCAGCAGCCCCGGGGGCCTACACAGATACGCAGTATTT.

The chain uses TRBV19 and TRBJ2-2; 7 bases are a match to TRBD1. Germline CDR1 is LNHDA and CDR2 is SQIVND (reference sequence). CDR3 length equals 16 residues. V gave up 3 bases and J gave up 0 bases; unmatched junction bases: 4. The CDR3 is CASSIRTGANTGELFF. The CDR3 region has the DNA TGTGCCAGTAGTATCCGAACAGGGGCGAACACCGGGGAGCTGTTTTTT.

This clone has more than one count but fewer than ten. V and J are TRBV7-3 and TRBJ2-3; the D gene could be TRBD1 or TRBD2 (5 bases each). The germline V gene has CDR1 SGHTA and CDR2 FQGTGA. The CDR3 contains 15 residues. The V and J ends lost 3 bases and 7 bases respectively, with 17 bases between them. Written as DNA, the CDR3 is TGTGCCAGCAGCTTCGGGGCGCCGGGTACAAATACGCAGTATTTT. It yields the protein CASSFGAPGTNTQYF.